This entry is about one TCR beta chain. This sample was included in a study of type 1 and type 2 diabetes patients. Turning to the study itself: Magnetic bead positive selection isolated CD4+ or CD8+ T cells from PBMCs.

The trim removed 4 bases at V and 5 bases at J, leaving 3 bases unmatched. Germline CDR1 and CDR2: MNHNS and SASEGT. The CDR3 runs 14 residues. The PCR template was genomic DNA. The TCR beta CDR3 region was amplified using 30 forward and 13 reverse primers. TCRdb called the multiplex PCR reads again in MiXCR, with one record for every CDR3 protein. The sample records approximately 260,000 distinct CDR3 sequences, 40% to 50% being singletons. Sequencing was performed on peripheral blood mononuclear cells (PBMCs). The clonotype originates from a man aged 18 to 29 with type 2 diabetes. The genes are TRBV6-1 and TRBJ2-7; the match to TRBD2 covers 12 bases. The CDR3 reads CASSGTSGDHEQYF. The DNA of the CDR3 is TGTGCCAGCAGTGGGACTAGCGGGGATCACGAGCAGTACTTC.